This T cell receptor beta chain came from a study of T cells in Graves' hyperthyroidism and ophthalmopathy. The study excluded patients with uncontrolled infection, other autoimmune disease, pregnancy or lactation. General observations from the study: The majority of expanded thyroid clonotypes above 0.001 also appeared in blood.

The germline V and J ends were trimmed by 5 bases and 1 base, with 11 bases remaining between them. The germline V gene encodes CDR1 MGHRA and CDR2 YSYEKL. This CDR3 has 15 amino acids. This clonotype was picked up a small number of times. Its antigen remains unidentified. It was RNA transcripts that yielded the amplified TCR beta CDR3 regions. Researchers ran a first-round RT-PCR on the TCR CDR3 using the HTBI primer set. TCRdb reanalysed the multiplex PCR reads using MiXCR and keeps one entry per CDR3 protein. The data contain around 520,000 distinct CDR3 sequences, approximately 14% of them seen just once; the ten biggest clones take up about a sixth.

Sequencing was carried out using blood. The chain uses TRBV4-1 and TRBJ2-2; tentative D call: TRBD1 (5 bases). The TCR originated in a woman aged 18-30 years with Graves' hyperthyroidism. The DNA of the CDR3 is TGCGCCAGCAGCTGGTTAGGACAGAACACCGGGGAGCTGTTTTTT. This gives the protein CASSWLGQNTGELFF.